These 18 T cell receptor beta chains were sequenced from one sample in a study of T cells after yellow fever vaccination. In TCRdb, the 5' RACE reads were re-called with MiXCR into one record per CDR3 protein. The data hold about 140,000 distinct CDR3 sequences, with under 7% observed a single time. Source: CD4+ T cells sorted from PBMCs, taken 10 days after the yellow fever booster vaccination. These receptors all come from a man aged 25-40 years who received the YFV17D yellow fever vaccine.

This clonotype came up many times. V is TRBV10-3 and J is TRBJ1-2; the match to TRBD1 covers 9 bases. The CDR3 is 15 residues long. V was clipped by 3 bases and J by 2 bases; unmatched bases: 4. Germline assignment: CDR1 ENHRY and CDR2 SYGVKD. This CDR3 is CAISDRDRENYGYTF. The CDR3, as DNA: TGTGCCATCAGTGACCGGGACAGGGAGAACTATGGCTACACCTTC.

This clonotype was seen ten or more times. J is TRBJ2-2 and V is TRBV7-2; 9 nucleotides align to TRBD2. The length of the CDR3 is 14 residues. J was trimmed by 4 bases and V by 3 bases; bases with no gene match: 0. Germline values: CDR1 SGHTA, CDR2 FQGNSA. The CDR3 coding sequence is TGTGCCAGCAGCTTGACTAGCGGCACCGGGGAGCTGTTTTTT. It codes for CASSLTSGTGELFF.

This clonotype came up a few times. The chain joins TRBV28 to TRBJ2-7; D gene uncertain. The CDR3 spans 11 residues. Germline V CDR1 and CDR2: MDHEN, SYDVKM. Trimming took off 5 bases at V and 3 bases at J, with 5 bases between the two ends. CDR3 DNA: TGTGCCAGCAGTAAGTACTACGAGCAGTACTTC. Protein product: CASSKYYEQYF.

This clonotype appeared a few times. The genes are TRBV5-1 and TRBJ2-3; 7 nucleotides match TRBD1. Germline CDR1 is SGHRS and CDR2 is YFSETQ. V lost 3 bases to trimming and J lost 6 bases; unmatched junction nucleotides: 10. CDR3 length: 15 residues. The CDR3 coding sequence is TGCGCCAGCAGCTCCGACAGGGTGAAGACTGATACGCAGTATTTT. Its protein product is CASSSDRVKTDTQYF. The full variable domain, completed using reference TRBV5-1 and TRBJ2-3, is KAGVTQTPRYLIKTRGQQVTLSCSPISGHRSVSWYQQTPGQGLQFLFEYFSETQRNKGNFPGRFSGRQFSNSRSEMNVSTLELGDSALYLCASSSDRVKTDTQYFGPGTRLTVL.

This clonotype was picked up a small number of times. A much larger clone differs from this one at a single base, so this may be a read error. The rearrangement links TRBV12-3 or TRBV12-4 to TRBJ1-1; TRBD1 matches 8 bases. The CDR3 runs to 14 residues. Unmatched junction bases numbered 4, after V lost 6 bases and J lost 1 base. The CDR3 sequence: CASRLGQANTEAFF. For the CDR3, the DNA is TGTGCCAGCAGGTTGGGACAGGCGAACACTGAAGCTTTCTTT.

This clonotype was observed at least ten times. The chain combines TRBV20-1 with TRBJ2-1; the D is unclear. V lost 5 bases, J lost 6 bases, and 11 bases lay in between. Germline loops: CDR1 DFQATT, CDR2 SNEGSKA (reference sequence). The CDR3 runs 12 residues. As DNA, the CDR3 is TGCAGTGCTCCTCATCCCGGCAATGAGCAGTTCTTC. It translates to CSAPHPGNEQFF.

For the CDR3, the DNA is TGTGCCACCAGCAGCGGACTGGGTTGGAATTCACCCCTCCACTTT. Translating it yields CATSSGLGWNSPLHF. This sequence joins TRBV15 and TRBJ1-6; D gene unclear. V lost 3 bases, J lost 7 bases, and 13 bases lay in between. The CDR3 has 15 residues. In germline, CDR1 is LNHNV, CDR2 YYDKDF (reference sequence).

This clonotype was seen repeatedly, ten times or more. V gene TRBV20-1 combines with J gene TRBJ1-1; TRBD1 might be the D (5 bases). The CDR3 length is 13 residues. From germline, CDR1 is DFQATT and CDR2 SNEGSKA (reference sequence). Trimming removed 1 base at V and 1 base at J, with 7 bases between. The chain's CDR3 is CSARAGRNTEAFF. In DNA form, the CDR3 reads TGCAGTGCTAGAGCAGGGAGGAACACTGAAGCTTTCTTT.

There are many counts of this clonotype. In DNA form, the CDR3 reads TGTGCCAGCAGCCAAGATATCGGAGGAAAGCAGTTCTTC. Translated: CASSQDIGGKQFF. The chain employs TRBV14 and TRBJ2-1; perhaps TRBD2 as D (5 bases). From germline, CDR1 is SGHDN and CDR2 FVKESK. Deletions cut 0 bases from V and 11 bases from J, with 11 bases between. The CDR3 contains 13 residues. Supplemented by reference TRBV14 and TRBJ2-1, the full variable domain reads EAGVTQFPSHSVIEKGQTVTLRCDPISGHDNLYWYRRVMGKEIKFLLHFVKESKQDESGMPNNRFLAERTGGTYSTLKVQPAELEDSGVYFCASSQDIGGKQFFGPGTRLTVL.

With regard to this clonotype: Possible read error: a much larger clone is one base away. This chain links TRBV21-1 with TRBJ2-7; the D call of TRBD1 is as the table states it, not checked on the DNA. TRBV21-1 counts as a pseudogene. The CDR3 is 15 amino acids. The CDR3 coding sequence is TGTGCCAGCTGCACGCAGAGCGCCGGCAAGTACGAGCAGTACTTC. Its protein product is CASCTQSAGKYEQYF.

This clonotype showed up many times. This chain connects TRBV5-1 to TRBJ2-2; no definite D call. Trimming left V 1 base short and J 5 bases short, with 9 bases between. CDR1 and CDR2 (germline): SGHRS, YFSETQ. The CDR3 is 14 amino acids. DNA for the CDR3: TGCGCCAGCAGCTTGCTCATAGGGACCGGGGAGCTGTTTTTT. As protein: CASSLLIGTGELFF.

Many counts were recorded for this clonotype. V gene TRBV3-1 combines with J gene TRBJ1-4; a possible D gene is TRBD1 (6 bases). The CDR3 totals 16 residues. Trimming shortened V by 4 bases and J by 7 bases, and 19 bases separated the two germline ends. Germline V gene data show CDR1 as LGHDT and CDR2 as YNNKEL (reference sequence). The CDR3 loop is CASSPRRGARSEKLFF. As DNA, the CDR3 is TGTGCCAGCAGCCCCCGTCGGGGGGCCAGGAGTGAAAAACTGTTTTTT.

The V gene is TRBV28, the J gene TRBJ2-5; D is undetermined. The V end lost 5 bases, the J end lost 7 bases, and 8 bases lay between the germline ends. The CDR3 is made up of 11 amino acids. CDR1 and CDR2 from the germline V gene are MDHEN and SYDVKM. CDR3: CASSPPGTQYF. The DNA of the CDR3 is TGTGCCAGCAGTCCCCCCGGGACCCAGTACTTC.

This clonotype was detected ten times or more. The CDR3 bases are TGTGCCATCAGTGTGGCTAGGGGAGGAGGCTACACCTTC. It codes for CAISVARGGGYTF. V and J are TRBV10-3 and TRBJ1-2, with a tentative D call TRBD1 (5 bases). The V end was cut by 4 bases, the J end by 8 bases, with 14 bases between. Germline CDR1 and CDR2: ENHRY and SYGVKD. This CDR3 comprises 13 residues.

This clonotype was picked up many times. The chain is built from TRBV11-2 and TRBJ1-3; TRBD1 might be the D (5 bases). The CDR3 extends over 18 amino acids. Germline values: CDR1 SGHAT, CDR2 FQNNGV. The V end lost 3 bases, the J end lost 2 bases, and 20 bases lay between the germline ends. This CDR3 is CASSFPRPGTYTGNTIYF. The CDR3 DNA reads TGTGCCAGCAGCTTCCCGCGCCCAGGGACGTATACTGGAAACACCATATATTTT.

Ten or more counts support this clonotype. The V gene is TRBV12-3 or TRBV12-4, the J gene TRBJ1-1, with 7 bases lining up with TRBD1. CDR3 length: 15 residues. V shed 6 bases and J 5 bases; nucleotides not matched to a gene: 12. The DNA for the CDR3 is TGTGCCAGCAGATCGTTTGTAGGGGGCGGAACTGAAGCTTTCTTT. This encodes CASRSFVGGGTEAFF.

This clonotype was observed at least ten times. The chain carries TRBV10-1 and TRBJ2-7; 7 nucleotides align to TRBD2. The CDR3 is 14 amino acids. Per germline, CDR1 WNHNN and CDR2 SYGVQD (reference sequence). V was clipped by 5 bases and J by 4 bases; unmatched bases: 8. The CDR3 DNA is TGCGCCAGCAGTATGACCGGGACTACTTACGAGCAGTACTTC. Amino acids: CASSMTGTTYEQYF.

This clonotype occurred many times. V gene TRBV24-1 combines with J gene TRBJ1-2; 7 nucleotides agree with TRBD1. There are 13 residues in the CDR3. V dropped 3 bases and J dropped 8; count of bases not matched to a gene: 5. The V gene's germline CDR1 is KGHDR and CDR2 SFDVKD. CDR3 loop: CATSDPGGGGYTF. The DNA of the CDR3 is TGTGCCACCAGTGATCCCGGAGGGGGCGGCTACACCTTC.